The 10 T cell receptor beta chains listed next were all sequenced from one sample in a study of T-cell memory formation after mild COVID-19. MiXCR was run by TCRdb on the 5' RACE reads, yielding one entry per CDR3 protein. The table includes tens of thousands of distinct CDR3 sequences, 9.3% detected once. Sequenced sample: PBMCs or a T cell subset sorted from them (not recorded which). The receptors here all came from an adult woman who had mild COVID-19 (a few samples of this study predate the infection). Cell type and time point are not known.

In its sample, this clonotype was seen many times. The genes are TRBV5-1 and TRBJ2-5; D may be TRBD2 (5 bases). Trimming took 4 bases from V and 5 from J, leaving 18 bases between them. The CDR3 has 15 residues. Germline assignment: CDR1 SGHRS and CDR2 YFSETQ. The CDR3: CASSTQTRVPETQYF. CDR3 coding DNA: TGCGCCAGCAGCACACAAACTAGGGTTCCGGAGACCCAGTACTTC.

At least ten counts were recorded for this clonotype. CDR3 sequence: CASSLYLGGGRNEQFF. DNA for the CDR3: TGTGCCAGCAGTCTTTATCTGGGCGGGGGTCGAAATGAGCAGTTCTTC. This chain uses TRBV27 with TRBJ2-1; 7 bases match TRBD2. Germline CDR1 reads MNHEY; CDR2 reads SMNVEV (reference sequence). V lost 5 bases, J lost 7 bases, and 14 bases stayed unmatched. The CDR3 extends over 16 amino acids.

Ten or more counts support this clonotype. V and J are TRBV12-3 or TRBV12-4 and TRBJ2-3; 10 nucleotides align to TRBD2. V shed 6 bases, J shed 2 bases, and the junction held 23 bases outside the gene matches. This CDR3 is 21 amino acids long. This CDR3 reads CASRQKRGGLWGPEITDTQYF. In nucleotides, the CDR3 is TGTGCCAGCAGACAAAAGCGGGGGGGCCTTTGGGGACCCGAGATCACAGATACGCAGTATTTT.

The rearrangement joins TRBV7-8 to TRBJ2-7, with D possibly TRBD1 on 5 matching bases. CDR3 length: 13 amino acids. CDR1 is SGHVS, CDR2 FQNEAQ, per germline. Trimming took 1 base from V and 3 from J, leaving 7 bases between them. The CDR3 here is CASSLDRFYEQYF. In DNA, the CDR3 is TGTGCCAGCAGCTTAGACAGGTTCTACGAGCAGTACTTC.

This clonotype was detected only a few times. J is TRBJ2-5 and V is TRBV27, with D perhaps matching TRBD2 (7 bases). Looked up from germline, CDR1 is MNHEY and CDR2 is SMNVEV (reference sequence). The V and J ends lost 3 bases and 3 bases respectively, with 14 bases between them. The CDR3 spans 15 residues. In DNA, the CDR3 is TGTGCCAGCAGTTTTTTAGGGGGGGGCGAAGAGACCCAGTACTTC. This encodes CASSFLGGGEETQYF.

This clonotype was counted only a few times. This chain connects TRBV5-1 to TRBJ2-6; the D is unclear. The V and J ends lost 5 bases and 0 bases respectively, with 9 bases between them. CDR1 is SGHRS and CDR2 is YFSETQ in the germline V gene. CDR3 size: 15 residues. CDR3 DNA: TGCGCCAGCAGGGGTGGGATCTCTGGGGCCAACGTCCTGACTTTC. This translates into CASRGGISGANVLTF.

This clonotype was counted between two and nine times. V is TRBV29-1 and J is TRBJ1-1; D unclear. The germline gives CDR1 SQVTM, CDR2 ANQGSEA. This CDR3 spans 14 amino acids. V lost 2 bases, J lost 5 bases, and 15 bases lay in between. CDR3 loop: CSVEPPARKTEAFF. CDR3 DNA: TGCAGCGTTGAACCGCCCGCGAGGAAGACTGAAGCTTTCTTT.

This clonotype was seen more than once but under ten times. V gene TRBV7-2 combines with J gene TRBJ1-1; TRBD1 agrees at 9 bases. The CDR3 extends over 17 amino acids. V lost 3 bases and J lost 5; bases outside the gene matches: 13. The germline V gene has CDR1 SGHTA and CDR2 FQGNSA. Here the CDR3 reads CASSLRSPGTGYTEAFF. The CDR3 DNA reads TGTGCCAGCAGCTTGAGAAGTCCCGGGACAGGGTATACTGAAGCTTTCTTT.

This clonotype was seen repeatedly, ten times or more. The chain recombines TRBV6-5 with TRBJ2-4; D gene unclear. The CDR3 spans 21 residues. Germline V lookup: CDR1 MNHEY, CDR2 SVGAGI. Trimming pared 2 bases from V and 0 bases from J, leaving 26 bases between. CDR3 nucleotide sequence: TGTGCCAGCAGTTACCCCCCAGGCGTGGTCCAAGGGCTACTAGCCAAAAACATTCAGTACTTC. It encodes CASSYPPGVVQGLLAKNIQYF.

The chain carries TRBV5-1 and TRBJ2-1; TRBD1 agrees at 7 bases. Germline CDR1 reads SGHRS; CDR2 reads YFSETQ. The trim removed 4 bases at V and 4 bases at J, leaving 5 bases unmatched. The CDR3 sequence is 14 residues long. CDR3 protein: CASSRGQMYNEQFF. The CDR3 DNA follows: TGCGCCAGCAGCCGGGGACAGATGTACAATGAGCAGTTCTTC.